A selection of T cell receptor beta chains follows, all from one sample in a study of T cell responses to AZD1222 COVID-19 vaccine. Method: immunoSEQ multiplex PCR; TCRdb's copy keeps in-frame clones and lacks some. The data show roughly 84,000 clones, around 88% seen once. The sample here was peripheral blood, taken 28 days after the second AZD1222 dose. These receptors were taken from an adult who received the AZD1222 COVID-19 vaccine. The CDR3 runs from the conserved cysteine through the conserved F or W. Each record gives: J gene, D gene, clone size, V gene, CDR3 DNA, CDR3 protein. D genes are given only for firm matches. The size field is filled for only some rows; it gives once, few, many or a size class.

TRBJ2-6 NA NA TRBV7-2 TGTGCCAGCAGCTCAGGCGGTTCTGGGGCCAACGTCCTGACTTTC CASSSGGSGANVLTF
TRBJ2-3 NA NA TRBV11-1 TGTGCCAGCAGCTTTTCGCAGGGCCGCACAGATACGCAGTATTTT CASSFSQGRTDTQYF
TRBJ1-1 NA once TRBV19 TGTGCCAGTAGACAGGGTAACAGGATGAACACTGAAGCTTTCTTT CASRQGNRMNTEAFF
TRBJ2-5 TRBD2 NA TRBV7-7 TGTGCTAGCAGCGAACCCCTCGGGGGGGAGACCCAGTACTTC CASSEPLGGETQYF
TRBJ1-2 NA NA TRBV3-1/TRBV3-2 TGTGCCAGTTCCCAGGGTATCGGCTATGGCTACACCTTC CASSQGIGYGYTF
TRBJ2-5 NA NA TRBV10-3 TGTGCCATCAAAGGGAGTGGGGATCAAGAGACCCAGTACTTC CAIKGSGDQETQYF
TRBJ2-3 NA NA TRBV11-3 TGTGCCAGCAATAAGAGGGATACGCAGTATTTT CASNKRDTQYF
TRBJ2-7 NA NA TRBV4-3 TGCGCCAGCAGCCAAGATGGGAGAGGGGGGGCCGGGAACGAGCAGTACTTC CASSQDGRGGAGNEQYF
TRBJ2-5 NA NA TRBV28 TGTGCCAGCAGTTCCCCAGCAGGGTCGGAAAAGACCCAGTACTTC CASSSPAGSEKTQYF
TRBJ2-3 NA NA TRBV6-5 TGTGCCAGCAGGCAATTTAGCACAGATACGCAGTATTTT CASRQFSTDTQYF
TRBJ2-3 TRBD2 NA TRBV4-1 TGCGCCAGCAGCCAAGGTCGGGGACTAGCGGGAGTCCCCAGCACAGATACGCAGTATTTT CASSQGRGLAGVPSTDTQYF
TRBJ1-5 TRBD1 NA TRBV15 TGTGCCACCAGCAGAGAAGGGACAGGCAATCAGCCCCAGCATTTT CATSREGTGNQPQHF
TRBJ2-4 NA NA TRBV28 TGTGCCAGCAGCTCAGGGGGGGTCTGGATTCCGGAAGCCAAAAACATTCAGTACTTC CASSSGGVWIPEAKNIQYF
TRBJ1-5 NA once TRBV6-5 TGTGCCAGCAGCTACAATAGCAATCAGCCCCAGCATTTT CASSYNSNQPQHF
TRBJ1-5 NA once TRBV7-6 TGTGCCAGCAGCTTAGCGGCGAGGGTAGTCAGCAATCAGCCCCAGCATTTT CASSLAARVVSNQPQHF
TRBJ1-1 TRBD1 few TRBV20-1 TGCAGTGGGGACAGGGAGACTGAAGCTTTCTTT CSGDRETEAFF
TRBJ2-4 TRBD2 NA TRBV14 TGTGCCAGCAGCCAAGGATATAGAGCGGGGGGATTGGGAAACATTCAGTACTTC CASSQGYRAGGLGNIQYF
TRBJ1-6 NA NA TRBV19 TGTGCCAGTAGTATGGATGTATTCACTTCACCCCTCCACTTT CASSMDVFTSPLHF
TRBJ2-7 NA NA TRBV11-2 TGTGCCAGCAGCTTAGCGCCGCAGGGTCTGTACGAGCAGTACTTC CASSLAPQGLYEQYF
TRBJ2-7 TRBD2 few TRBV25-1 TGTGCCAGCAGTCCCCGGGGGGGGCCTTCCTACGAGCAGTACTTC CASSPRGGPSYEQYF
TRBJ2-5 NA NA TRBV5-6 TGTGCCAGCAGCCTAAGGGGGATGACGCATGAGACCCAGTACTTC CASSLRGMTHETQYF
TRBJ2-7 NA NA TRBV19 TGTGCCAGTAGTAATCAGGTTTCCCCCTACGAGCAGTACTTC CASSNQVSPYEQYF
TRBJ2-2 NA NA TRBV6-2/TRBV6-3 TGTGCCAGCAGTTCCCTTTTCCTGGAGCTGTTTTTT CASSSLFLELFF
TRBJ1-3 TRBD1 NA TRBV4-3 TGCGCCAGCAGCCCACAGGGGACTGGAAACACCATATATTTT CASSPQGTGNTIYF
TRBJ2-3 TRBD2 NA TRBV7-2 TGTGCCAGCAGCTTAGGGTTCGCGAGCGGGGGGCGCACAGATACGCAGTATTTT CASSLGFASGGRTDTQYF
TRBJ2-7 NA NA TRBV12-3/TRBV12-4 TGTGCCAGCACCAGCTCAGGGCCCGAGCAGTACTTC CASTSSGPEQYF
TRBJ1-2 NA NA TRBV14 TGTGCCAGCAGCCCCTCGGGCCACCTCTATGGCTACACCTTC CASSPSGHLYGYTF
TRBJ1-2 NA NA TRBV5-1 TGCGCCAGCTCCGAACCGGAATCCTATGGCTACACCTTC CASSEPESYGYTF
TRBJ2-3 TRBD2 NA TRBV9 TGTGCCAGCAGCGTGGCGGGGGGGCCCCCCGGAGATACGCAGTATTTT CASSVAGGPPGDTQYF
TRBJ1-4 NA few TRBV7-2 TGTGCCAGCAGCCGCACCATCTATATGGGGGGTACTGGTGAAAAACTGTTTTTT CASSRTIYMGGTGEKLFF
TRBJ1-5 TRBD1 NA TRBV6-1 TGTGCCAGCAGTGAAATCAGTTGGGACAGGGGCGGTCCTCAGCCCCAGCATTTT CASSEISWDRGGPQPQHF
TRBJ2-1 NA NA TRBV18 TGTGCCAGCTCACCACTCAACTCCTACAATGAGCAGTTCTTC CASSPLNSYNEQFF
TRBJ1-6 NA once TRBV5-1 TGCGCCAGCAGCTTGGGGCCCGAATCGGCCCTCCACTTT CASSLGPESALHF
TRBJ2-7 NA NA TRBV27 TGTGCCAGCAGTCTACAGGGTTTGGTCTACGAGCAGTACTTC CASSLQGLVYEQYF
TRBJ2-7 NA NA TRBV18 TGTGCCAGCTCATTCACCGGGACTGTCTCCTACGAGCAGTACTTC CASSFTGTVSYEQYF
TRBJ2-7 NA NA TRBV19 TGTGCCAGTAGTATGCAGGGATCCTACGAGCAGTACTTC CASSMQGSYEQYF
TRBJ1-2 NA NA TRBV12-3/TRBV12-4 TGTGCCAGCAGTCCCCGGTGGAATGGCTACACCTTC CASSPRWNGYTF
TRBJ2-7 NA NA TRBV27 TGTGCCAGCAGTCCCCCCAACCGCATTGGCTACGAGCAGTACTTC CASSPPNRIGYEQYF
TRBJ1-6 NA NA TRBV4-2 TGTGCCAGCAGCCAAGATCGCAGGGGTAATTCACCCCTCCACTTT CASSQDRRGNSPLHF
TRBJ1-1 NA NA TRBV4-3 TGCGCCAGCAGCCAAGAGGGTGCCAGCATGAACACTGAAGCTTTCTTT CASSQEGASMNTEAFF
TRBJ2-2 TRBD2 NA TRBV2 TGTGCCAGCAGTGAAACGCGACTAGCGGGGGGGGGCATGGAGCTGTTTTTT CASSETRLAGGGMELFF
TRBJ2-2 NA NA TRBV11-2 TGTGCCAGCAGTCGGGACTCGAACACCGGGGAGCTGTTTTTT CASSRDSNTGELFF
TRBJ1-3 TRBD1 NA TRBV4-1 TGCGCCAGCAGCCAAGATCCCCCGGGACAGGGCGCCGGGGGCCATTCCACCATATATTTT CASSQDPPGQGAGGHSTIYF
TRBJ1-4 TRBD1 NA TRBV10-2 TGCGCCAGCAGTGGGGCCGGACAGGGGGGAACTAATGAAAAACTGTTTTTT CASSGAGQGGTNEKLFF
TRBJ1-6 NA few TRBV5-4 TGTGCCAGCAGCTTGCGTGGGGAGTCAAATTCACCCCTCCACTTT CASSLRGESNSPLHF
TRBJ2-7 NA NA TRBV1 TGCACCAGAGGGGTAGCGGGGGGCGTGGCCTACGAGCAGTACTTC CTRGVAGGVAYEQYF
TRBJ2-3 TRBD1 once TRBV14 TGTGCCAGCAGCCACGAGAGGGGGCTTTACACAGATACGCAGTATTTT CASSHERGLYTDTQYF
TRBJ1-2 NA NA TRBV15 TGTGCCACCAGCCAAGGGGGGTTTAGGGGCCCGAACTATGGCTACACCTTC CATSQGGFRGPNYGYTF
TRBJ2-2 NA NA TRBV7-9 TGTGCCAGCAGCTACAACACCGGGGAGCTGTTTTTT CASSYNTGELFF
TRBJ2-7 NA NA TRBV28 TGTGCCAGCAGTTTGAGTGGGGCGCACTCCTACGAGCAGTACTTC CASSLSGAHSYEQYF
TRBJ2-5 NA NA TRBV5-1 TGCGCCAGCAGCTTGGAGGTACAAGAGACCCAGTACTTC CASSLEVQETQYF
TRBJ1-4 TRBD1 once TRBV19 TGTGCCAGCCGTGGCGACAGGGGTTGGGGTACTAATGAAAAACTGTTTTTT CASRGDRGWGTNEKLFF
TRBJ1-1 NA NA TRBV6-5 TGTGCCAGCAGTTACTCGTCCGGGTACACTGAAGCTTTCTTT CASSYSSGYTEAFF
TRBJ1-4 TRBD1 few TRBV7-9 TGTGCCAGCAGCCCACCATCAGGGGACAGGGGTTTTGGTAAACTGTTTTTT CASSPPSGDRGFGKLFF
TRBJ1-6 NA NA TRBV6-5 TGTGCCAGCAGTTGGGGACAAGAGTCACCCCTCCACTTT CASSWGQESPLHF